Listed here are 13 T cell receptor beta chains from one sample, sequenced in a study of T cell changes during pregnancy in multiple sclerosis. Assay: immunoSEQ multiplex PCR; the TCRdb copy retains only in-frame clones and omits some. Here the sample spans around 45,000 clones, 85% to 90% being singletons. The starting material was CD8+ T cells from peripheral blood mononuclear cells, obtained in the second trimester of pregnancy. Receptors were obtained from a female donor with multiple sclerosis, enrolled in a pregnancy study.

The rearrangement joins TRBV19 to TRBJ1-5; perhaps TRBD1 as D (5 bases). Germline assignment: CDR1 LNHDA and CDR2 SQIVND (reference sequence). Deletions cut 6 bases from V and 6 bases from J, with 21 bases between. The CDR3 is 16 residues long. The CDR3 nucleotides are TGTGCCAGTAGCACAACCCGAACAGGCCCAAGTCAGCCCCAGCATTTT. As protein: CASSTTRTGPSQPQHF.

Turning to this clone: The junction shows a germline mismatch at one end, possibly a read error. In DNA form, the CDR3 reads TGTGCCAGCAGCTCTCGAGATTGGACTCGAACTGACTTC. It translates to CASSSRDWTRTDF. The rearrangement links TRBV5-4 to TRBJ2-5, with D tentatively TRBD2 (5 bases). Germline V gene sequence: CDR1 SGHNT, CDR2 YYREEE (reference sequence). This CDR3 is built from 13 residues.

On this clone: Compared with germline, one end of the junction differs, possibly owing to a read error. The CDR3 spells CASSFSGTEVLDF. In DNA form, the CDR3 reads TGCGCCAGCAGCTTCTCCGGGACAGAAGTGTTGGACTTC. The rearrangement links TRBV5-1 to TRBJ2-5; 7 bases agree with TRBD1. The germline V gene encodes CDR1 SGHRS and CDR2 YFSETQ. The CDR3 extends over 13 amino acids.

This CDR3 is CASKGSPTEAFF. DNA for the CDR3: TGTGCCAGTAAAGGGAGCCCCACTGAAGCTTTCTTT. J is TRBJ1-1 and V is TRBV19; D is unclear. The CDR3 has 12 amino acids. Trimming pared 7 bases from V and 4 bases from J, leaving 10 bases between. Germline-derived CDR1 and CDR2 are LNHDA and SQIVND (reference sequence).

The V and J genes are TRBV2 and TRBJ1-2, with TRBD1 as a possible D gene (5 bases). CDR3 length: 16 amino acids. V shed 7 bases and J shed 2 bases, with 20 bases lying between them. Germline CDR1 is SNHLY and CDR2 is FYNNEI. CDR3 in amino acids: CASIDVRSTVNYGYTF. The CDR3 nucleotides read TGTGCCAGCATCGATGTAAGGTCGACAGTAAACTATGGCTACACCTTC.

The CDR3 protein is CASSESRTSFRYEQYF. The CDR3 region has the DNA TGTGCCAGCAGTGAATCTCGGACTAGCTTCCGTTACGAGCAGTACTTC. J is TRBJ2-7 and V is TRBV25-1; 8 bases fit TRBD2. J was trimmed by 4 bases and V by 1 base; bases with no gene match: 9. Germline V gene data show CDR1 as MGHDK and CDR2 as SYGVNS. CDR3 size: 16 residues.

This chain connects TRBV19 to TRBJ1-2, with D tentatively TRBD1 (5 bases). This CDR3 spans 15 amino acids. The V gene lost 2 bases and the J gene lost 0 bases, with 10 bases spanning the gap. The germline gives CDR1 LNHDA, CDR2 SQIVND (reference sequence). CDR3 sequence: CASSITSGANYGYTF. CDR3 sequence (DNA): TGTGCCAGTAGTATAACCTCGGGGGCTAACTATGGCTACACCTTC.

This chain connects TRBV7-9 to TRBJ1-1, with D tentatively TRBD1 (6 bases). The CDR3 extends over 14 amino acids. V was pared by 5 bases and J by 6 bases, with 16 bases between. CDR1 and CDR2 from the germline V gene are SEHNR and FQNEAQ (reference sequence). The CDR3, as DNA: TGTGCCAGCAGCCCGATGATAGGGGGATCTGAAGCTTTCTTT. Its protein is CASSPMIGGSEAFF.

CDR3 DNA: TGTGCCAGTAGGGAAAGCGAGGTTCAGCCCCAGCATTTT. This gives the protein CASRESEVQPQHF. The chain recombines TRBV6-1 with TRBJ1-5, with no clear D. The length of the CDR3 is 13 residues. The germline V gene has CDR1 MNHNS and CDR2 SASEGT. With 9 bases removed from V and 6 bases from J, the gap between germline ends came to 15 bases.

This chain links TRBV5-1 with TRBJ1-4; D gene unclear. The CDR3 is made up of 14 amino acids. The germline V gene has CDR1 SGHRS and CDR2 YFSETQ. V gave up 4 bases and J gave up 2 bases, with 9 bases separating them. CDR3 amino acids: CASSPGGTNEKLFF. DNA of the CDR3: TGCGCCAGCAGCCCCGGAGGGACTAATGAAAAACTGTTTTTT.

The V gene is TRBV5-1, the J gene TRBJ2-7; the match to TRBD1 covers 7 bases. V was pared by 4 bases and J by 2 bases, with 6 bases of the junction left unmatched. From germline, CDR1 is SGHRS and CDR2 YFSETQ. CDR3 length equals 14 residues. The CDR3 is CASSVGGLTYEQYF. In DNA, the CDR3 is TGCGCCAGCAGCGTAGGGGGCTTAACCTACGAGCAGTACTTC.

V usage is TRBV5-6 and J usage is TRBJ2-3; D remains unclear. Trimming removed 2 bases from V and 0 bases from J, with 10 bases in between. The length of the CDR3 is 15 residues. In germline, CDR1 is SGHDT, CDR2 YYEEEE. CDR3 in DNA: TGTGCCAGCAGCTTCCCGACGACTAGCACAGATACGCAGTATTTT. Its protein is CASSFPTTSTDTQYF.

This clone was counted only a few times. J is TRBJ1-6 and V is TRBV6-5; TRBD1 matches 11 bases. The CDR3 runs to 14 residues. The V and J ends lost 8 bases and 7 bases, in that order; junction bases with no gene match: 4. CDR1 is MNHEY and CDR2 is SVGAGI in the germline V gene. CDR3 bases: TGTGCCAGCGGAGGGACAGGGGGAAATTCACCCCTCCACTTT. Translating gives CASGGTGGNSPLHF.